Below, one T cell receptor beta chain is given with its context. Its antigen remains unidentified. Germline V gene data show CDR1 as MNHEY and CDR2 as SVGAGI. This CDR3 has 14 residues. The V end lost 10 bases, the J end lost 0 bases, and 13 bases lay between the germline ends. Time point meaning: cycle 4 day 1 (C4D1), after five to seven weeks of nivolumab. The patients all showed relapse after autologous stem cell transplantation, while their brentuximab vedotin exposure varied. The protocol was immunoSEQ multiplex PCR, while the TCRdb copy is restricted to in-frame clones and leaves out a portion. Among about 20,000 clones listed, roughly three quarters were seen once. The source of the sample is a study of PD-1 blockade in classical Hodgkin lymphoma. Study results and caveats: Newly diagnosed patients had diversity similar to the baseline diversity of complete responders. Significant TCR diversity gains by C4D1 occurred in CD4+ but not CD8+ cells.

The material was peripheral blood mononuclear cells (PBMCs), obtained before the fourth cycle of nivolumab. This clonotype originated in a human donor with classical Hodgkin lymphoma. The genes are TRBV6-5 and TRBJ1-3; D gene uncertain. As DNA, the CDR3 is TGTGCCAACCCCCGAGCAGTCTCTGGAAACACCATATATTTT. Translated, it gives CANPRAVSGNTIYF.